One and the same sample provided the 21 T cell receptor beta chains below, sequenced in a study of control samples from healthy donors and cancer patients. Sequencing used immunoSEQ multiplex PCR; TCRdb keeps in-frame clones, though not all of them. The table includes about 57,000 clones, under 95% detected once. Material for sequencing was PBMCs. These TCRs come from a man aged 30 to 45 with colorectal cancer.

The chain carries TRBV19 and TRBJ2-4; the D is unclear. From germline, CDR1 is LNHDA and CDR2 SQIVND (reference sequence). V lost 11 bases to trimming and J lost 2 bases, with 10 bases between them. This CDR3 has 12 residues. The CDR3 DNA is TGTGCCTCGGCCCATTCCAAAAACATTCAGTACTTC. This encodes CASAHSKNIQYF.

The chain employs TRBV19 and TRBJ1-1; the D gene is possibly TRBD1 (5 bases). Deletions cut 6 bases from V and 3 bases from J, with 11 bases between. Germline V lookup: CDR1 LNHDA, CDR2 SQIVND (reference sequence). The CDR3 length is 13 residues. The CDR3 region is CASSDTGDTEAFF. As DNA, the CDR3 is TGTGCCAGTAGCGATACGGGGGACACTGAAGCTTTCTTT.

V usage is TRBV5-6 and J usage is TRBJ2-7; 10 bases map to TRBD2. J was trimmed by 3 bases and V by 1 base; bases with no gene match: 4. CDR3 length equals 15 residues. Germline assignment: CDR1 SGHDT and CDR2 YYEEEE. CDR3 DNA: TGTGCCAGCAGCTTGAAGCTAGCGGGGGTCTACGAGCAGTACTTC. Encoded protein: CASSLKLAGVYEQYF.

The V and J genes are TRBV11-2 and TRBJ1-2; 11 bases are a match to TRBD1. The J segment lost 0 bases and the V segment lost 4 bases, leaving 13 bases of the junction unmatched. This CDR3 region has 19 residues. Germline values: CDR1 SGHAT, CDR2 FQNNGV. This CDR3 reads CASSSLSVPGQGANYGYTF. The CDR3, as DNA: TGTGCCAGCAGCTCGCTGTCAGTCCCGGGACAGGGGGCTAACTATGGCTACACCTTC.

The V gene is TRBV7-8, the J gene TRBJ2-3, with D perhaps TRBD2 (6 bases). The ends were cut back, 1 base at V and 0 bases at J, with 14 bases in the middle. Germline V gene data show CDR1 as SGHVS and CDR2 as FQNEAQ. This CDR3 has 17 residues. Written as DNA, the CDR3 is TGTGCCAGCAGCTTAGGTGGGACTCGCCCTAGCACAGATACGCAGTATTTT. Protein sequence: CASSLGGTRPSTDTQYF.

The chain couples TRBV3-1 (or the pseudogene TRBV3-2) to TRBJ1-6; D perhaps matches TRBD1 (5 bases). This CDR3 is built from 13 residues. Germline CDR1 LGHDT, CDR2 YNNKEL (reference sequence). The V and J ends lost 1 base and 12 bases respectively, with 10 bases between them. In nucleotides, the CDR3 is TGTGCCAGCAGCCAAGGGAGAGGGGAACCCCTCCACTTT. Its translation: CASSQGRGEPLHF.

This rearrangement joins TRBV15 to TRBJ2-2; D gene uncertain. The CDR3 length is 13 residues. Per the germline V gene, CDR1 is LNHNV and CDR2 is YYDKDF (reference sequence). Trimming left V 1 base short and J 5 bases short, with 5 bases between. CDR3 coding DNA: TGTGCCACCAGCAGAGCGGTGACCGGGGAGCTGTTTTTT. Translating it yields CATSRAVTGELFF.

V usage is TRBV4-3 and J usage is TRBJ1-1; D is uncertain. This CDR3 spans 15 amino acids. Germline V gene data show CDR1 as LGHNA and CDR2 as YSLEER. V was trimmed by 0 bases and J by 4 bases, leaving 12 bases between them. The CDR3 region has the DNA TGCGCCAGCAGCCAAGAGGCTGGGGTTGCCACTGAAGCTTTCTTT. It yields the protein CASSQEAGVATEAFF.

The chain employs TRBV19 and TRBJ1-5, with D perhaps TRBD1 (6 bases). The ends were cut back, 3 bases at V and 1 base at J, with 16 bases in the middle. Germline V gene sequence: CDR1 LNHDA, CDR2 SQIVND (reference sequence). The CDR3 covers 17 residues. In DNA form, the CDR3 reads TGTGCCAGTAGTATCCCCCTGTGGGGACACAGCAATCAGCCCCAGCATTTT. This translates into CASSIPLWGHSNQPQHF. The full variable domain, completed using reference TRBV19 and TRBJ1-5, is DGGITQSPKYLFRKEGQNVTLSCEQNLNHDAMYWYRQDPGQGLRLIYYSQIVNDFQKGDIAEGYSVSREKKESFPLTVTSAQKNPTAFYLCASSIPLWGHSNQPQHFGDGTRLSIL.

The CDR3 sequence is CASSPPWAGMGGNEQFF. Here the CDR3 DNA reads TGTGCCAGCTCACCTCCCTGGGCAGGAATGGGGGGCAATGAGCAGTTCTTC. The chain employs TRBV18 and TRBJ2-1; weak D call: TRBD2 (6 bases). There are 17 residues in the CDR3. V shed 3 bases and J shed 6 bases, with 21 bases lying between them. Germline V gives CDR1 KGHSH, CDR2 LQKENI.

A single count supports this clone. The chain couples TRBV29-1 to TRBJ1-5; D gene ambiguous. Germline lookup yields CDR1 SQVTM and CDR2 ANQGSEA. Trimming shortened V by 5 bases and J by 7 bases, and 30 bases separated the two germline ends. The CDR3 has 18 amino acids. The CDR3 sequence: CSVSSSSTLTMVAQPQHF. CDR3 DNA sequence: TGCAGCGTTTCGTCCTCATCGACCCTGACTATGGTAGCCCAGCCCCAGCATTTT.

This clone was detected once. The CDR3 spells CASSQVLENTEAFF. The DNA for the CDR3 is TGTGCCAGCAGCCAAGTCTTAGAGAACACTGAAGCTTTCTTT. The chain combines TRBV4-2 with TRBJ1-1; D is unclear. This CDR3 spans 14 amino acids. Germline V gives CDR1 LGHNA, CDR2 YNFKEQ. The ends were cut back, 1 base at V and 1 base at J, with 7 bases in the middle.

The CDR3 loop reads CAGRGDGRAYGYTF. The CDR3 DNA reads as TGTGCCGGCCGGGGGGACGGGAGGGCCTATGGCTACACCTTC. The V gene is TRBV5-3, the J gene TRBJ1-2, with D possibly being TRBD1 (5 bases). TRBV5-3 belongs to the ORF category, with a function that is uncertain. The CDR3 is made up of 14 amino acids. V was trimmed by 10 bases and J by 4 bases, leaving 20 bases between them.

This sequence joins TRBV9 and TRBJ2-1, with 13 bases aligning to TRBD2. The ends lost 3 bases at V and 5 bases at J; junction bases unmatched: 2. CDR1 is SGDLS, CDR2 YYNGEE, per germline. CDR3 length: 15 residues. The CDR3, as DNA: TGTGCCAGCAGCGGAGGGACTAGCGGGAACAATGAGCAGTTCTTC. This translates into CASSGGTSGNNEQFF.

This chain uses TRBV5-4 with TRBJ2-2; D possibly corresponds to TRBD1 (7 bases). CDR1 SGHNT and CDR2 YYREEE come from the germline V gene (reference sequence). This CDR3 is built from 14 residues. V was trimmed by 9 bases and J by 2 bases, leaving 14 bases between them. The CDR3 DNA sequence: TGTGCCACGCCGGGGGACAGAAACACCGGGGAGCTGTTTTTT. Protein product: CATPGDRNTGELFF.

The chain has TRBV29-1 and TRBJ2-7; D ambiguous. The CDR3 is 11 amino acids. Germline CDR1 reads SQVTM; CDR2 reads ANQGSEA. Between the trimmed V and J ends, which lost 5 bases and 4 bases, there was a span of 9 bases. The CDR3: CSVRLGYEQYV. The CDR3 DNA is TGCAGCGTTCGATTAGGGTACGAGCAGTACGTC.

J is TRBJ2-3 and V is TRBV24-1, with TRBD2 as a possible D gene (5 bases). Germline V gene data show CDR1 as KGHDR and CDR2 as SFDVKD. The CDR3 spans 17 residues. V dropped 1 base and J dropped 2 bases, with 15 bases sitting between them. The DNA for the CDR3 is TGTGCCACCAGTGATTTCGACCGCGGGTCATACACAGATACGCAGTATTTT. Protein: CATSDFDRGSYTDTQYF.

The chain combines TRBV7-2 with TRBJ1-5, with unresolved D. The CDR3 covers 13 residues. Germline V lookup: CDR1 SGHTA, CDR2 FQGNSA. V lost 2 bases and J 2 bases, leaving 4 bases between the germline ends. CDR3 in amino acids: CASSLMGNQPQHF. The CDR3 DNA reads as TGTGCCAGCAGCTTAATGGGCAATCAGCCCCAGCATTTT.

This clone was seen more than once but under ten times. The rearrangement links TRBV7-9 to TRBJ2-3, with a tentative D call TRBD2 (6 bases). The CDR3 length is 14 residues. Trimming took off 1 base at V and 3 bases at J, with 8 bases between the two ends. Germline V gene data show CDR1 as SEHNR and CDR2 as FQNEAQ (reference sequence). DNA of the CDR3: TGTGCCAGCAGCTTAGGGGGGAGGACAGATACGCAGTATTTT. This sequence encodes CASSLGGRTDTQYF.

The chain is built from TRBV19 and TRBJ1-1, with 7 positions matching TRBD1. The CDR3 length is 15 residues. Germline loops: CDR1 LNHDA, CDR2 SQIVND (reference sequence). V shed 5 bases, J shed 1 base, and the junction held 7 bases outside the gene matches. CDR3 sequence: CASSPWTGANTEAFF. The CDR3 DNA follows: TGTGCCAGTAGTCCCTGGACAGGAGCGAACACTGAAGCTTTCTTT.

The chain links TRBV3-1 (or the pseudogene TRBV3-2) to TRBJ2-7; D remains ambiguous. Trimming took 8 bases from V and 2 from J, leaving 13 bases between them. Germline values: CDR1 LGHDT, CDR2 YNNKEL (reference sequence). This CDR3 region has 13 residues. The CDR3 region is CASPPFIPYEQYF. CDR3 coding DNA: TGTGCCAGCCCCCCGTTCATCCCCTACGAGCAGTACTTC.